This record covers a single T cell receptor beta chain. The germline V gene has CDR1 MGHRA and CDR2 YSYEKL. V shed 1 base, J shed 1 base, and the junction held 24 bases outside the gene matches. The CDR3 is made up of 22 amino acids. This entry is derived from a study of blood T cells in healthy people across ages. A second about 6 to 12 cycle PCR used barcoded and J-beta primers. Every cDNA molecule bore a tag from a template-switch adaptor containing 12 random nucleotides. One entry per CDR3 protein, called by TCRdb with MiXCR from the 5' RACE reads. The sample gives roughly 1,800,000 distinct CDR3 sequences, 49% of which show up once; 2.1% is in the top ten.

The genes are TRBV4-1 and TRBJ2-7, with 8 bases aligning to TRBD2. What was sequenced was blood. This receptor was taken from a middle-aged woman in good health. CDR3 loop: CASSQAGTRNVSRFKKSYEQYF. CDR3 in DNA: TGCGCCAGCAGCCAAGCCGGGACTAGAAATGTGAGTCGGTTCAAAAAATCCTACGAGCAGTACTTC.